This T cell receptor beta chain was recorded in a study of blood T cells in healthy people across ages. The study drew donors from healthy Caucasian individuals in Russia aged roughly 6 to 95. Trimming took 4 bases from V and 2 from J; bases not matched to a gene: 8. Germline V CDR1 and CDR2: SGDLS, YYNGEE. The CDR3 sequence is 15 residues long. Then a second PCR, running about 7 to 11 cycles, was carried out with a sample-barcoded 5' primer and a J-beta primer mix. TCRdb used MiXCR to reprocess the 5' RACE reads, holding one entry per CDR3 protein. The repertoire consists of a few hundred thousand distinct CDR3 sequences, with about a quarter occurring once and the leading ten covering 3.6%. This sample was also put to use in a study of T cells of mothers and their children. This second study says: Amplification in the second PCR used the M1S primer, which added sample barcodes and 2-4 random nucleotides.

Input material: blood. The sequence was collected from a boy aged 2 to 10 in good health. This rearrangement joins TRBV9 to TRBJ2-7, with 8 bases identical to TRBD1. The CDR3: CASSPAGGETYEQYF. DNA for the CDR3: TGTGCCAGCAGCCCAGCAGGGGGCGAAACCTACGAGCAGTACTTC.